The sequence of this T cell receptor beta chain was determined in a study of T cells in Graves' hyperthyroidism and ophthalmopathy. CDR3 size: 13 residues. Germline loops: CDR1 GTSNPN, CDR2 SVGIG (reference sequence). Trimming cost V 4 bases and J 8 bases, with 12 bases left between them. This clonotype has at least ten counts. The antigen remains unidentified. Amplification yielded TCR beta CDR3 regions, with RNA transcripts as the source. HTBI primers were used for first-round RT-PCR of the TCR CDR3. TCRdb passed the multiplex PCR reads through MiXCR, listing each CDR3 protein once. The sample lists some 620,000 distinct CDR3 sequences, around 15% occurring once. The hyperthyroidism was newly diagnosed and had lasted under 2 months; the patients were aged 18 to 65. Notes on the study in general: The majority of expanded thyroid clonotypes above 0.001 also appeared in blood.

Sequencing was carried out using blood. V and J are TRBV30 and TRBJ1-6; tentative D call: TRBD1 (5 bases). The origin of this receptor is a woman aged 25-40 years with Graves' hyperthyroidism. The CDR3 loop reads CAWTGSRDSPLHF. In DNA, the CDR3 is TGTGCCTGGACCGGGAGCAGGGATTCACCCCTCCACTTT.